This record covers a single T cell receptor (beta chain). This sample was included in a study of patients and donors after allogeneic stem cell transplantation. V lost 8 bases and J lost 5, with 10 bases in between. Germline CDR1 is MNHEY and CDR2 is SMNVEV (reference sequence). The CDR3 is 12 residues long. Using its own MiXCR run on the RT-PCR reads, TCRdb lists one record per CDR3 protein. The profile covers approximately 37,000 distinct CDR3 sequences, with 25% to 40% appearing a single time and about three quarters taken by the ten largest. Input material: blood, either unsorted or a sorted T cell fraction (not recorded which). The source of this sequence is a human donor who was either an allogeneic HSCT recipient or a stem cell or donor lymphocyte infusion donor (not recorded which). It is not recorded whose cells these are; they may come from a transplant donor. V and J are TRBV27 and TRBJ1-5; D is unresolved. CDR3 in amino acids: CASGRSDQPQHF. The CDR3 coding sequence is TGTGCCAGCGGAAGGAGCGATCAGCCCCAGCATTTT.